This section outlines one TCR beta chain sequence together with its context. The ends lost 1 base at V and 0 bases at J; junction bases unmatched: 2. Germline loops: CDR1 SEHNR, CDR2 FQNEAQ (reference sequence). This CDR3 comprises 15 residues. Sequencing of TCR beta was carried out in blood CD8+ and CD4+ T cells. Negative isolation was used for CD8+ and CD4+ T cells, and FACS enrichment was applied to TEMRA cells. The authors reverse transcribed about 0.5 to 1 ug RNA with random hexamers. With immunoSEQ multiplex PCR, TCR beta CDR3 was amplified across 54 Vbeta and 13 Jbeta. Each CDR3 protein gets one entry after TCRdb re-called the immunoSEQ multiplex PCR reads with MiXCR. The table records 180,000 or so distinct CDR3 sequences, over 85% of them present only once. This sample was taken from a study of CD8 T cells in Susac syndrome.

Sequenced sample: CD4+ T cells from PBMCs. This TCR was sampled from a human donor in good health. The chain couples TRBV7-9 to TRBJ2-7; the match to TRBD1 covers 8 bases. The CDR3 reads CASSLGQGNSYEQYF. For the CDR3, the DNA is TGTGCCAGCAGCTTAGGACAGGGGAACTCCTACGAGCAGTACTTC.